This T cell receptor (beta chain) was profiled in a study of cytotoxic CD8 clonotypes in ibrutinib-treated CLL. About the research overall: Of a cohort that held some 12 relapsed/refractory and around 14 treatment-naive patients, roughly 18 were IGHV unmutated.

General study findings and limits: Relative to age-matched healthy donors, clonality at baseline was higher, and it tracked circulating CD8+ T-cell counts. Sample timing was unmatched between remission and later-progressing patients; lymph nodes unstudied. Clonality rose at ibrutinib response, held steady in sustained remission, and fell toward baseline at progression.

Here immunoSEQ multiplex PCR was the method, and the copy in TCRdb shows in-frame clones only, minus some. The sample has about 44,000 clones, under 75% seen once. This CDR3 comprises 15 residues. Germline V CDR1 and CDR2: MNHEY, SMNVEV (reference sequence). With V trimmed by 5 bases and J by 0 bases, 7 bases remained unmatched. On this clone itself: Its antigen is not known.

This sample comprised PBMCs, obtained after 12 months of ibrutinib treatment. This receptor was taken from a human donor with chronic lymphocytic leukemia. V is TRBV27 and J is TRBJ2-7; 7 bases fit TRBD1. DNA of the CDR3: TGTGCCAGCAGTCCGCGACAGGGTAACTCCTACGAGCAGTACTTC. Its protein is CASSPRQGNSYEQYF.